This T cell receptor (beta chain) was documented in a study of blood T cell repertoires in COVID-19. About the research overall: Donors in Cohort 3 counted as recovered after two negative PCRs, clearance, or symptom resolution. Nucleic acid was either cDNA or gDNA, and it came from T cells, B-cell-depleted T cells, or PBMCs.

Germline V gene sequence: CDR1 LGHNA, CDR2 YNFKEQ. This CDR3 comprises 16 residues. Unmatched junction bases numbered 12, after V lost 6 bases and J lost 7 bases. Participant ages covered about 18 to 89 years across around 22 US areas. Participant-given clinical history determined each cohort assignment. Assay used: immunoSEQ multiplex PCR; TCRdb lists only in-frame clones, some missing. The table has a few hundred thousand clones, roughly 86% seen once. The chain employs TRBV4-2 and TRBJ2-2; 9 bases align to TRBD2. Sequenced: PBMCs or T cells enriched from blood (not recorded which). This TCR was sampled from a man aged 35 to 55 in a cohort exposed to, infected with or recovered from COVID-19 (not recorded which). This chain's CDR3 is CASSPVIAGVNGELFF. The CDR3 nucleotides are TGTGCCAGCAGTCCGGTTATAGCGGGAGTCAACGGGGAGCTGTTTTTT.